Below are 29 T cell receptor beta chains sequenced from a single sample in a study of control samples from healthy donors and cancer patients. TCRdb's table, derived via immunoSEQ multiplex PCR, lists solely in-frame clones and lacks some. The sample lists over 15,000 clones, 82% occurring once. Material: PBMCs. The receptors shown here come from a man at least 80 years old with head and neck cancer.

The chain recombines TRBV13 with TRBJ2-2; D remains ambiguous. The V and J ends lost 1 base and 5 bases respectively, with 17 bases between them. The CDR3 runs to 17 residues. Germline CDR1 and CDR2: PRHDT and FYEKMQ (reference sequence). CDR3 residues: CASSLVRPGKGTGELFF. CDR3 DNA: TGTGCCAGCAGCTTAGTTCGCCCCGGAAAAGGGACCGGGGAGCTGTTTTTT.

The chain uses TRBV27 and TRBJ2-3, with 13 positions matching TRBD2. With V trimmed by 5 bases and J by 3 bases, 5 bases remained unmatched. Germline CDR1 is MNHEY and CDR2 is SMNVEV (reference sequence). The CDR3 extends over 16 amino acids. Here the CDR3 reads CASSPLLAGGTDTQYF. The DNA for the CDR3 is TGTGCCAGCAGTCCCCTACTAGCGGGGGGGACAGATACGCAGTATTTT.

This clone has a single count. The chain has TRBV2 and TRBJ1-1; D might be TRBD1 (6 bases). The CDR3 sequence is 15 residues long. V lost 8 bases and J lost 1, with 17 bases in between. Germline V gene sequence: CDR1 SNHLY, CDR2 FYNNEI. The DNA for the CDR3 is TGTGCCAGCGAGTCGGAAGGGGGAGGGAACACTGAAGCTTTCTTT. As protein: CASESEGGGNTEAFF.

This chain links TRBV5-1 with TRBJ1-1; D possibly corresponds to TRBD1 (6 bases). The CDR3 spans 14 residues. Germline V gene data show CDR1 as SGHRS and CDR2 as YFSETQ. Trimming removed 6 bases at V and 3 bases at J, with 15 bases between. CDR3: CASIQDSPYTEAFF. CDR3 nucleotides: TGCGCCAGCATCCAGGACAGCCCATACACTGAAGCTTTCTTT.

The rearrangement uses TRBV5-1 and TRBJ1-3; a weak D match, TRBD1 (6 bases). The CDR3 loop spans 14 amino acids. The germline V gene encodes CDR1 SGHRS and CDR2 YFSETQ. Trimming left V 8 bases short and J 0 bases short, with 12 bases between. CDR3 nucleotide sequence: TGCGCCAGGATAAGAGGGGGCTCTGGAAACACCATATATTTT. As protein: CARIRGGSGNTIYF.

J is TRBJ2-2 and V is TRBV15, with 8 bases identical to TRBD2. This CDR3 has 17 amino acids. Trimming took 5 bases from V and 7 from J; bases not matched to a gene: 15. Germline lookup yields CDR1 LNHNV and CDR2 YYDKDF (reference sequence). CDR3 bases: TGTGCCACCAGCGTGGGGCCACTCGGCCGGGGGGGCGGGGAGCTGTTTTTT. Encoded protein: CATSVGPLGRGGGELFF.

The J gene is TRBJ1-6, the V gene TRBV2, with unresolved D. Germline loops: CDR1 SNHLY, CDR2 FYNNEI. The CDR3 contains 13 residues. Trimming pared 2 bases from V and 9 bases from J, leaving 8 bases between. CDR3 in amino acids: CASSESGGSPLHF. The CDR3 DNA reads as TGTGCCAGCAGTGAATCGGGAGGTTCACCCCTCCACTTT.

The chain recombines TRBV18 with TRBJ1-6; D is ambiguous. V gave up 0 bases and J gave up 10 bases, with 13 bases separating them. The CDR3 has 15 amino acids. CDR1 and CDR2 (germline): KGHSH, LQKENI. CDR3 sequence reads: CASSPPEGLGSPLHF. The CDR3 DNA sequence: TGTGCCAGCTCACCACCGGAGGGCTTAGGGTCACCCCTCCACTTT.

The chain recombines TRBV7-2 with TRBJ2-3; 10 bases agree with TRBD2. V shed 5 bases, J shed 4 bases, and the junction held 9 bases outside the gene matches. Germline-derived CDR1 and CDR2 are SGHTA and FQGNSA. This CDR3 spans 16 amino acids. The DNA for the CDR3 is TGTGCCAGCAGCAGACAAGGGCTAGCGGGAGCAGATACGCAGTATTTT. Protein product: CASSRQGLAGADTQYF.

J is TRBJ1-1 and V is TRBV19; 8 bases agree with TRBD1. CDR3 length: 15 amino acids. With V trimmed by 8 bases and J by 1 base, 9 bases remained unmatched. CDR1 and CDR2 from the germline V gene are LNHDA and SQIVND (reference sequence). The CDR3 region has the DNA TGTGCCAGTCGGCAGGCAGGGGGCTGGAACACTGAAGCTTTCTTT. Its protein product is CASRQAGGWNTEAFF.

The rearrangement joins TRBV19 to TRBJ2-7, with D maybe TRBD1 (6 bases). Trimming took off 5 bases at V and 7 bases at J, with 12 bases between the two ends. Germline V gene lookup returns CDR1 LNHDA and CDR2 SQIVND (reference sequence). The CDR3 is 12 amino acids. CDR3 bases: TGTGCCAGTAGTGCACAGGGCGGGGAGCAGTACTTC. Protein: CASSAQGGEQYF.

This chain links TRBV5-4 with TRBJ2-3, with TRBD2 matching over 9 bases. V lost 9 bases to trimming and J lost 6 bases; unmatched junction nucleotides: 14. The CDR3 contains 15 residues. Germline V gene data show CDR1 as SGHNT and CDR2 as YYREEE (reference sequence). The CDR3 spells CATKAGGPGVDTQYF. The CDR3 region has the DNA TGTGCCACCAAAGCGGGAGGCCCAGGGGTGGATACGCAGTATTTT.

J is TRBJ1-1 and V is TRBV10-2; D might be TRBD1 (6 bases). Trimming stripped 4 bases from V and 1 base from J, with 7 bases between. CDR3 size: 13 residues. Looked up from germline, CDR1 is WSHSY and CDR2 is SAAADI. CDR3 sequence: CASSVTGNTEAFF. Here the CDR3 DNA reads TGCGCCAGCAGTGTGACAGGGAACACTGAAGCTTTCTTT.

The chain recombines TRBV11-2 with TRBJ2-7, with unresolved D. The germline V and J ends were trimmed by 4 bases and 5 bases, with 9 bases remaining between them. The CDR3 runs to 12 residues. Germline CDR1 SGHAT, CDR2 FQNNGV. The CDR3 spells CASSSYWDEQYF. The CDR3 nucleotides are TGTGCCAGCAGCTCGTACTGGGACGAGCAGTACTTC.

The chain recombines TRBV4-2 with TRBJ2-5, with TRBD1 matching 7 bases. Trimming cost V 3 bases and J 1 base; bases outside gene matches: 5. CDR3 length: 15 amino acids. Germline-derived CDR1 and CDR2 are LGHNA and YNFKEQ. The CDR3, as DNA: TGTGCCAGCAGCCAGTCGGGACAGCTCCAAGAGACCCAGTACTTC. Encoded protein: CASSQSGQLQETQYF.

The CDR3 coding sequence is TGTGCCAGCTCACCGGGGAAGGCGGAGACCCAGTACTTC. Translating it yields CASSPGKAETQYF. This rearrangement joins TRBV18 to TRBJ2-5; no clear D gene. Germline V lookup: CDR1 KGHSH, CDR2 LQKENI. This CDR3 has 13 residues. Trimming took off 3 bases at V and 5 bases at J, with 10 bases between the two ends.

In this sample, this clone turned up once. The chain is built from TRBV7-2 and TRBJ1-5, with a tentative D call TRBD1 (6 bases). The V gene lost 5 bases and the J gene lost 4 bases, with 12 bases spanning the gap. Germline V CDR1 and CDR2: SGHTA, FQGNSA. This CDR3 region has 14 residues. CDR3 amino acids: CASSTKTGNQPQHF. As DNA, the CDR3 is TGTGCCAGCAGCACCAAAACAGGGAATCAGCCCCAGCATTTT. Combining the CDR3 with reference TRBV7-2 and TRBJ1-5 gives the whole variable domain GAGVSQSPSNKVTEKGKDVELRCDPISGHTALYWYRQSLGQGLEFLIYFQGNSAPDKSGLPSDRFSAERTGGSVSTLTIQRTQQEDSAVYLCASSTKTGNQPQHFGDGTRLSIL.

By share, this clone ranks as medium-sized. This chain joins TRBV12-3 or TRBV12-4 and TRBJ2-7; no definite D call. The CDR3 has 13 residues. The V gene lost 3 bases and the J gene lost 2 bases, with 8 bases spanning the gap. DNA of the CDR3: TGTGCCAGCAGTTTTGGCAGAACCTACGAGCAGTACTTC. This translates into CASSFGRTYEQYF.

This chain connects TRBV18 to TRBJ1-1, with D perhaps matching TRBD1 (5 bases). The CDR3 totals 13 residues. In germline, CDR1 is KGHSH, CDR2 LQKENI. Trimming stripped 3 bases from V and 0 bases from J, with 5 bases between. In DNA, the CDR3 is TGTGCCAGCTCACCGGACATGAACACTGAAGCTTTCTTT. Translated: CASSPDMNTEAFF. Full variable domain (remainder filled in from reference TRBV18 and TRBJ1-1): NAGVMQNPRHLVRRRGQEARLRCSPMKGHSHVYWYRQLPEEGLKFMVYLQKENIIDESGMPKERFSAEFPKEGPSILRIQQVVRGDSAAYFCASSPDMNTEAFFGQGTRLTVV.

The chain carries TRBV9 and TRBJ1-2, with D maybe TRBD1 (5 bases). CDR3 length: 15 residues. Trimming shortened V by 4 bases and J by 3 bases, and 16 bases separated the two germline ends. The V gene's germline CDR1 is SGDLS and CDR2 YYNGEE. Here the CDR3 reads CASSKGDRLDYGYTF. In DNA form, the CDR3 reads TGTGCCAGCAGCAAAGGGGACCGCTTGGACTATGGCTACACCTTC. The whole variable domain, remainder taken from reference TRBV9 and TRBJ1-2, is DSGVTQTPKHLITATGQRVTLRCSPRSGDLSVYWYQQSLDQGLQFLIQYYNGEERAKGNILERFSAQQFPDLHSELNLSSLELGDSALYFCASSKGDRLDYGYTFGSGTRLTVV.

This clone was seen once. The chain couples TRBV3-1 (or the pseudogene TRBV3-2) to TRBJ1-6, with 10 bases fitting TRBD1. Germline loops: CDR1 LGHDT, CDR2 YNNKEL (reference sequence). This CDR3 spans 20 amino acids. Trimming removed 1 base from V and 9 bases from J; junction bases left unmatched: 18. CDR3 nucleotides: TGTGCCAGCAGCCAAGCCGTAACCGGGACAGGGGTAACGGGAATTTCACCCCTCCACTTT. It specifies CASSQAVTGTGVTGISPLHF.

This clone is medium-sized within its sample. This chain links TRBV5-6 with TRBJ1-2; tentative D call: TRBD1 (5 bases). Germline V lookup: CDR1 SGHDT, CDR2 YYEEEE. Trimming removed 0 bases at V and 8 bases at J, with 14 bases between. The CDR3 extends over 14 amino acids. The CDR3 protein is CASSLAGLSLGYTF. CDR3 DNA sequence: TGTGCCAGCAGCTTGGCAGGGCTTTCCCTGGGCTACACCTTC.

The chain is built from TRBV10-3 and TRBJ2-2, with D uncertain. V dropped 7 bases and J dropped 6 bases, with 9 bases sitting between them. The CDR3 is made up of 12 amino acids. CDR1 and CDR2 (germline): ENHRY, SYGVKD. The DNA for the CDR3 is TGTGCCATCATGGGCAGCGCCGGGGAGCTGTTTTTT. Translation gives CAIMGSAGELFF.

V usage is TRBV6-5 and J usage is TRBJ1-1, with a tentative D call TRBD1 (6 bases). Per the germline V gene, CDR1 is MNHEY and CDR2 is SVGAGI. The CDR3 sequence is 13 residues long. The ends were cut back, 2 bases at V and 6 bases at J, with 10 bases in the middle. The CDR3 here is CASSYQGIAEAFF. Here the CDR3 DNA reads TGTGCCAGCAGTTACCAGGGGATCGCTGAAGCTTTCTTT.

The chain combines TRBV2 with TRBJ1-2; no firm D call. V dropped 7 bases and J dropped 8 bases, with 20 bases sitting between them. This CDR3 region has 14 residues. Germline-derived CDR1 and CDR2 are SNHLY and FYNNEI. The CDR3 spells CASKLDHSGSGYTF. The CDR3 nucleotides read TGTGCCAGCAAGCTGGACCATTCCGGTTCGGGCTACACCTTC.

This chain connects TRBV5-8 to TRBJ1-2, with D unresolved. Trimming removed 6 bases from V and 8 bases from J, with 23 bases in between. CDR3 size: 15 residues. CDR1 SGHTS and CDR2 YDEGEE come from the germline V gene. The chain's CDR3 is CASTIFGLLLGGYTF. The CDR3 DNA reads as TGTGCCAGCACCATATTTGGGTTACTCCTAGGGGGCTACACCTTC.

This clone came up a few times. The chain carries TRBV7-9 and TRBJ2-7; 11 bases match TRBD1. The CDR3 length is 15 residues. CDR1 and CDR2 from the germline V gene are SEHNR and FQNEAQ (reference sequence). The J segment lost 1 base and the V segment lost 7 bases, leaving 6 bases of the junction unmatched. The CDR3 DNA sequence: TGTGCCAGCACCAACCGGGACAGGGGGTCCTACGAGCAGTACTTC. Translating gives CASTNRDRGSYEQYF.

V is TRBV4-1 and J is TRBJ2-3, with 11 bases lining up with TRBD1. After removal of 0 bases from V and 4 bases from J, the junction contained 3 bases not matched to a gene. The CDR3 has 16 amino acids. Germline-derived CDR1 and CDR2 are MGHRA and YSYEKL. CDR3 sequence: CASSQDRTGGADTQYF. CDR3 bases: TGCGCCAGCAGCCAAGATAGGACAGGGGGCGCAGATACGCAGTATTTT.

The CDR3 DNA is TGTGCCTGGAGTGCAGAGACATATTACGAGCAGTACTTC. As protein: CAWSAETYYEQYF. The rearrangement uses TRBV30 and TRBJ2-7; D remains ambiguous. The CDR3 length is 13 residues. CDR1 and CDR2 (germline): GTSNPN, SVGIG (reference sequence). The V and J ends lost 1 base and 4 bases respectively, with 11 bases between them.